This T cell receptor (beta chain) derives from a study of control samples from healthy donors and cancer patients. Germline CDR1 and CDR2: MNHEY and SMNVEV (reference sequence). This CDR3 is built from 15 residues. Trimming stripped 9 bases from V and 2 bases from J, with 16 bases between. Repertoires were generated with immunoSEQ multiplex PCR, while TCRdb's copy carries only in-frame clones and drops some. This table has 150,000 to 180,000 clones, around 95% appearing once. The sequence derives from a man aged 40-49 years in good health. The rearrangement links TRBV27 to TRBJ2-2; D unresolved. Material for sequencing was blood. CDR3 region: CASAKRNPNTGELFF. CDR3 nucleotides: TGTGCCAGTGCGAAAAGGAACCCAAACACCGGGGAGCTGTTTTTT.